This T cell receptor beta chain was captured in a study of blood T cell repertoires in COVID-19. Here immunoSEQ multiplex PCR was the method, and the copy in TCRdb shows in-frame clones only, minus some. The sample lists under 140,000 clones; 75% to 85% were seen once. Germline CDR1 reads SGHTA; CDR2 reads FQGTGA. With 4 bases clipped from V and 4 bases from J, the junction kept 7 bases outside the gene matches. The CDR3 totals 15 residues. The TCR was taken from an older woman with acute or convalescent COVID-19. Source material: peripheral blood. The chain has TRBV7-3 and TRBJ2-3, with 8 bases lining up with TRBD2. The CDR3 sequence is CASSSGTREADTQYF. The CDR3 nucleotides read TGTGCCAGCAGCTCCGGGACTAGGGAGGCAGATACGCAGTATTTT.